This record looks at one TCR beta chain sequence and its context. The specificity of this receptor is unknown. Base qualities are not at hand, and no much larger clone is one base apart. The sample has other DNA sequences that encode this CDR3 too. The record originates from a study of blood T cell repertoires in COVID-19 (dated by TCRdb to between 2020 and 2021). About the study as a whole: Samples covering the acute and convalescent phases of COVID-19 were provided by collaborators in the United States, Italy and Spain. The samples were drawn from the first 160 participants of the ongoing ImmuneRACE study and from 950 to 1,500 subjects provided by 6 global collaborators. The repertoires were released in a freely available public database intended as a resource for research on the immune response to SARS-CoV-2. Sample metadata almost always included a de-identified subject ID, COVID-19 status, age in years and sex. Where HLA class I and class II types were available, the types were taken from metadata supplied by the sample provider, not from assay-based typing. Deeply sampled blood TCRbeta repertoires from subjects exposed to, actively infected with, or recovered from COVID-19 were included in the dataset. The material from the prospective study consisted of cDNA or gDNA derived from T cells, B-cell-depleted T cells, or PBMCs. Study-wide findings and limitations: The amount of clinical and demographic metadata varied by source and participant and was provided uncurated.

Participants in the prospective study were enrolled through a virtual design, were aged roughly 18 to 90 years, and lived in approximately 24 United States geographic areas. In the prospective study, cohorts were assigned on the basis of participant-reported clinical history obtained from a screening survey and a study questionnaire. Recovered participants in ImmuneRACE Cohort 3 were defined as having two consecutive negative NP/OP PCR tests, clearance from a healthcare professional, or resolution of symptoms. In the prospective study, whole blood, serum and a nasopharyngeal or oropharyngeal swab were collected from each participant by mobile phlebotomists. Over an approximately 2-month period, participants in the prospective study had the option of providing additional blood draws and questionnaires. Blood samples from the prospective study were shipped frozen or at room temperature prior to DNA extraction.

Inclusive of the bounding cysteine and phenylalanine, the CDR3 is 12 residues long. Only the CDR3 portion is preserved as DNA: 36 bases, with reading frame beginning at the first base. CDR1 SGHNT and CDR2 YYREEE were looked up in the germline V gene (reference sequence). Relative to germline, V is 5 bases shorter and J is 5 bases shorter, with 10 bases between their ends. TCRbeta CDR3 regions were amplified from genomic DNA by means of the immunoSEQ Assay, a bias-controlled multiplex PCR. The authors' analysis ran thus. Nucleated cell counts per sample were estimated from amplification of reference gene primers within the assay. To quantify the absolute abundance of each unique TCRbeta CDR3 rearrangement, sequence reads were collapsed and filtered. Productive Simpson clonality was computed per sample as the square root of Simpson's diversity index over productive rearrangements. TCRdb re-hosts the immuneACCESS table, in-frame sequences only. Its copies lack some clones; in the studies checked, an unresolved V gene accounts for under half of them, and the cause for the rest is not known. V and J calls and clone size are as listed in that table; D and trimming were resolved from the DNA. The sample data list under 300,000 clones, and approximately 86% of these were observed just once. Together, the top ten hold around 1.6% of the sample.

The receptor was isolated from a woman between 50 and 59 years old who had recovered from COVID-19. This receptor chain uses TRBV5-4 and TRBJ2-5, with no reliable assignment of the D segment. The sequenced sample consisted of PBMCs or T cells enriched from blood (not recorded which). Here is the DNA: TGTGCCAGCAGTTTAGCTCGGGAGACCCAGTACTTC. Translated, this gives CASSLARETQYF.